This TCR beta chain appears in the sequencing data of a study of T cells in Graves' hyperthyroidism and ophthalmopathy. This clonotype was picked up a small number of times. Amplification yielded TCR beta CDR3 regions, with RNA transcripts as the source. HTBI primers were the set used in a first-round RT-PCR of the TCR CDR3. TCRdb itself ran the multiplex PCR reads through MiXCR, one entry per CDR3 protein. Of some 620,000 distinct CDR3 sequences listed, 15% to 20% were seen once; the top ten hold less than 4.5%. The TCR sequence derives from a woman in her twenties or thirties with Graves' hyperthyroidism. Sequencing input: blood.

As DNA, the CDR3 is TGCAGCGTTGGGGGAACAGGGGTTGGTGAAAAACTGTTTTTT. It is translated as CSVGGTGVGEKLFF. The V gene is TRBV29-1, the J gene TRBJ1-4; 7 nucleotides agree with TRBD1. Germline values: CDR1 SQVTM, CDR2 ANQGSEA. The CDR3 sequence is 14 residues long. The ends lost 4 bases at V and 7 bases at J; junction bases unmatched: 9. The variable domain in full, with the rest retrieved from reference TRBV29-1 and TRBJ1-4, is SAVISQKPSRDICQRGTSLTIQCQVDSQVTMMFWYRQQPGQSLTLIATANQGSEATYESGFVIDKFPISRPNLTFSTLTVSNMSPEDSSIYLCSVGGTGVGEKLFFGSGTQLSVL.